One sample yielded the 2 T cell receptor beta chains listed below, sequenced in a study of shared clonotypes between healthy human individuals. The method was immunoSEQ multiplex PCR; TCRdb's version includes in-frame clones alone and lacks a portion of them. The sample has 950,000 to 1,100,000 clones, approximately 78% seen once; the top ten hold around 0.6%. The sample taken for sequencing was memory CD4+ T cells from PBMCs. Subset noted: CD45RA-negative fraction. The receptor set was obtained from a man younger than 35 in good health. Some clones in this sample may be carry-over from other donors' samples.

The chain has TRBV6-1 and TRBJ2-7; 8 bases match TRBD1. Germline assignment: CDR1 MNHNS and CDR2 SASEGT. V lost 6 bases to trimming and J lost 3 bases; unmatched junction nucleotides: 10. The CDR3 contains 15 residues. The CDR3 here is CASRRDQGAGYEQYF. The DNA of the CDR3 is TGTGCCAGCAGAAGAGACCAGGGGGCTGGCTACGAGCAGTACTTC.

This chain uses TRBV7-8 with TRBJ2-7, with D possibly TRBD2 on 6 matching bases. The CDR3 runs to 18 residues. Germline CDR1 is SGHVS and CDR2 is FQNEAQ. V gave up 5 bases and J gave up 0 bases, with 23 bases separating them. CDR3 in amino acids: CASSERDSNSPSSYEQYF. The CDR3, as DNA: TGTGCCAGCAGCGAAAGGGACTCAAACTCCCCCAGCTCCTACGAGCAGTACTTC.